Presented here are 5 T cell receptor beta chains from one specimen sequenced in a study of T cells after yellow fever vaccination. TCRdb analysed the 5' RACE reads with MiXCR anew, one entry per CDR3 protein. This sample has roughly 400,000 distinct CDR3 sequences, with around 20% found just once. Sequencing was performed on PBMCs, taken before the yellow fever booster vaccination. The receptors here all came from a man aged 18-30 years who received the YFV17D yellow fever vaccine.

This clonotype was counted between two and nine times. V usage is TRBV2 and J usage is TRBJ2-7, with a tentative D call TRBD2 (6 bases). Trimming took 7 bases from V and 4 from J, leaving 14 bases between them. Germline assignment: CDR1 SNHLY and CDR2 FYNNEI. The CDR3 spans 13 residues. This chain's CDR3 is CASNRETSYEQYV. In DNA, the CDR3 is TGTGCCAGCAATCGGGAGACCTCATACGAGCAGTACGTC.

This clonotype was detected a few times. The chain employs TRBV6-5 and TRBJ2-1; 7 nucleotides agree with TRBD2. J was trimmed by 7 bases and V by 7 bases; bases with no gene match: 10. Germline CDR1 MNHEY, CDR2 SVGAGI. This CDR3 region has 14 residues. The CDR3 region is CASTPPGLLNEQFF. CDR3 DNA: TGTGCCAGCACCCCACCGGGACTACTAAATGAGCAGTTCTTC.

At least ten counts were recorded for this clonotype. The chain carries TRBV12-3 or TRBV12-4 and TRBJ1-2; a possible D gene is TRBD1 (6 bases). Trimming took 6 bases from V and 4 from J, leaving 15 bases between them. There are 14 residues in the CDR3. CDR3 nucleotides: TGTGCCAGCAGCCCATTCAACAGGGTCTATGGCTACACCTTC. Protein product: CASSPFNRVYGYTF.

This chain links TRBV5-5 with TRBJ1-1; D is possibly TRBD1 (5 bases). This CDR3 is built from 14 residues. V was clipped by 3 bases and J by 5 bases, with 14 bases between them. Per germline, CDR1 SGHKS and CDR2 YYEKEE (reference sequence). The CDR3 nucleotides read TGTGCCAGCAGCTCGCGGGACCAGGAGACTGAAGCTTTCTTT. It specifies CASSSRDQETEAFF.

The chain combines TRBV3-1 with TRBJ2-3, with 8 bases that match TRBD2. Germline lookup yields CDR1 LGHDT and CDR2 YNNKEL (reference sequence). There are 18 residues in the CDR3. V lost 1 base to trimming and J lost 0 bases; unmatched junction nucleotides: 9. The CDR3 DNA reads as TGTGCCAGCAGCCAAGCGCCTCGACTAGCGAGGAGCACAGATACGCAGTATTTT. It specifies CASSQAPRLARSTDTQYF.